These 13 T cell receptor beta chains share one sample of origin, sequenced in a study of T-cell memory formation after mild COVID-19. In TCRdb, the 5' RACE reads were re-called with MiXCR into one record per CDR3 protein. The profile shows roughly 130,000 distinct CDR3 sequences, roughly 6% of them singletons. The sequenced material came from PBMCs or a T cell subset sorted from them (not recorded which). The receptor source for this set is an adult woman who had mild COVID-19 (a few samples of this study predate the infection). Cell type and time point are not known.

This clonotype was seen many times. The J gene is TRBJ2-1, the V gene TRBV11-2; D might be TRBD2 (5 bases). Per the germline V gene, CDR1 is SGHAT and CDR2 is FQNNGV. The germline V and J ends were trimmed by 0 bases and 4 bases, with 13 bases remaining between them. The CDR3 loop spans 16 amino acids. The CDR3 nucleotides are TGTGCCAGCAGCTTAGAAGGTAGCGCCTATTACAATGAGCAGTTCTTC. Protein product: CASSLEGSAYYNEQFF.

In this sample, this clonotype turned up many times. This chain uses TRBV28 with TRBJ2-7; a possible D gene is TRBD2 (5 bases). In germline, CDR1 is MDHEN, CDR2 SYDVKM. Trimming left V 2 bases short and J 2 bases short, with 7 bases between. The CDR3 covers 13 residues. The CDR3 loop is CASSLQRTYEQYF. DNA of the CDR3: TGTGCCAGCAGTTTACAGCGGACCTACGAGCAGTACTTC.

This clonotype occurred many times. This chain connects TRBV2 to TRBJ2-1, with 8 bases lining up with TRBD2. Germline loops: CDR1 SNHLY, CDR2 FYNNEI. Trimming cost V 8 bases and J 8 bases; bases outside gene matches: 5. The CDR3 extends over 12 amino acids. The CDR3 DNA reads TGTGCCAGCGTCACGGGAGGGGATGAGCAGTTCTTC. Its protein is CASVTGGDEQFF.

This clonotype has more than one count but fewer than ten. J is TRBJ2-1 and V is TRBV29-1, with D possibly being TRBD2 (8 bases). V shed 6 bases and J shed 8 bases, with 17 bases lying between them. The CDR3 is 13 amino acids. Germline loops: CDR1 SQVTM, CDR2 ANQGSEA. For the CDR3, the DNA is TGCAGCGTGCGGGGACTAGGGGGCGATGAGCAGTTCTTC. It codes for CSVRGLGGDEQFF.

The chain employs TRBV5-8 and TRBJ1-1; 7 bases are a match to TRBD1. CDR3 length: 14 residues. The germline gives CDR1 SGHTS, CDR2 YDEGEE. V was clipped by 0 bases and J by 3 bases; unmatched bases: 2. The CDR3 is CASSLVDRDTEAFF. CDR3 nucleotides: TGTGCCAGCAGCTTGGTCGACAGGGACACTGAAGCTTTCTTT.

This clonotype has ten or more counts. V is TRBV12-3 or TRBV12-4 and J is TRBJ2-1, with D perhaps TRBD1 (6 bases). The V end was cut by 3 bases, the J end by 6 bases, with 12 bases between. The CDR3 has 14 residues. The CDR3 loop is CASSFYGGRNEQFF. In nucleotides, the CDR3 is TGTGCCAGCAGTTTCTATGGGGGCCGCAATGAGCAGTTCTTC.

This clonotype was picked up a small number of times. The chain couples TRBV30 to TRBJ2-1; D unresolved. V lost 0 bases, J lost 15 bases, and 18 bases lay in between. The CDR3 sequence is 13 residues long. CDR1 GTSNPN and CDR2 SVGIG come from the germline V gene (reference sequence). The CDR3 region has the DNA TGTGCCTGGAGTGTACGGTCGGCTGCCAGCCGGTTCTTC. Amino acid sequence: CAWSVRSAASRFF. Together with reference TRBV30 and TRBJ2-1, the CDR3 gives the full variable domain: SQTIHQWPATLVQPVGSPLSLECTVEGTSNPNLYWYRQAAGRGLQLLFYSVGIGQISSEVPQNLSASRPQDRQFILSSKKLLLSDSGFYLCAWSVRSAASRFFGPGTRLTVL.

V is TRBV5-1 and J is TRBJ1-1; D is unresolved. V lost 5 bases, J lost 4 bases, and 12 bases lay in between. The CDR3 is 13 residues long. Per the germline V gene, CDR1 is SGHRS and CDR2 is YFSETQ. As DNA, the CDR3 is TGCGCCAGCAGGTTTGTAGGAGCCACTGAAGCTTTCTTT. Protein sequence: CASRFVGATEAFF. Variable domain in full (rest from reference TRBV5-1 and TRBJ1-1): KAGVTQTPRYLIKTRGQQVTLSCSPISGHRSVSWYQQTPGQGLQFLFEYFSETQRNKGNFPGRFSGRQFSNSRSEMNVSTLELGDSALYLCASRFVGATEAFFGQGTRLTVV.

In this sample, this clonotype turned up a few times. The chain recombines TRBV7-6 with TRBJ2-7, with a weak D call TRBD2 (5 bases). Trimming stripped 0 bases from V and 6 bases from J, with 18 bases between. The germline CDR1 and CDR2 sequences are SGHVS and FNYEAQ. This CDR3 is built from 16 residues. CDR3 residues: CASSLARKEQRAEQYF. The CDR3 DNA follows: TGTGCCAGCAGCTTAGCGCGGAAGGAACAGAGGGCCGAGCAGTACTTC.

This clonotype was counted ten times or more. The V gene is TRBV4-3, the J gene TRBJ2-1; TRBD2 matches at 12 bases. Trimming at V came to 1 base and at J to 12 bases, leaving 7 bases not matched to a gene. Germline assignment: CDR1 LGHNA and CDR2 YSLEER. The CDR3 totals 15 residues. This chain's CDR3 is CASSQGLGTSGSQFF. In DNA, the CDR3 is TGCGCCAGCAGCCAAGGTCTCGGGACTAGCGGGTCGCAGTTCTTC.

In this sample, this clonotype turned up many times. The chain carries TRBV29-1 and TRBJ1-2, with 8 bases matching TRBD1. The CDR3 totals 11 residues. Germline V gene data show CDR1 as SQVTM and CDR2 as ANQGSEA. The V segment lost 7 bases and the J segment 8 bases; nucleotides outside the gene matches: 6. CDR3 nucleotides: TGCAGCGCCGCGGACAGGGAAGGCTACACCTTC. Amino acid sequence: CSAADREGYTF.

This clonotype was counted at least ten times. The CDR3 here is CASSLHSGTHNEQFF. CDR3 DNA sequence: TGTGCCAGCAGCTTACACTCCGGGACCCACAATGAGCAGTTCTTC. The chain carries TRBV7-2 and TRBJ2-1; D may correspond to TRBD1 or TRBD2 (5 bases each). Trimming cost V 2 bases and J 5 bases, with 13 bases left between them. Per the germline V gene, CDR1 is SGHTA and CDR2 is FQGNSA. The CDR3 is made up of 15 amino acids.

V is TRBV7-2 and J is TRBJ1-5; TRBD1 might be the D (5 bases). Looked up from germline, CDR1 is SGHTA and CDR2 is FQGNSA. Between the trimmed V and J ends, which lost 1 base and 3 bases, there was a span of 10 bases. This CDR3 has 15 amino acids. The CDR3 loop reads CASSLGGVTNQPQHF. CDR3 in DNA: TGTGCCAGCAGCTTAGGAGGGGTAACCAATCAGCCCCAGCATTTT.